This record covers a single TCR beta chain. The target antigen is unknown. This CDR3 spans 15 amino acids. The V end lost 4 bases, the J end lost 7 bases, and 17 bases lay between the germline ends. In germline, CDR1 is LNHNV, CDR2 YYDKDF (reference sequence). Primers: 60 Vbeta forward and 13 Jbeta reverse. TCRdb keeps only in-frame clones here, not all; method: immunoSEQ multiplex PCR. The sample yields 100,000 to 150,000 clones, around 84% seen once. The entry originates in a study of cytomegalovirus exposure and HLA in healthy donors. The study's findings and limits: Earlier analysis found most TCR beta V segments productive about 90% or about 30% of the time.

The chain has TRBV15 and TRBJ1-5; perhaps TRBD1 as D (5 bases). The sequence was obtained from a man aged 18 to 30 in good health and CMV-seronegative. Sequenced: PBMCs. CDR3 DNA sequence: TGTGCCACCAGCATGGAGGCACGGGGGATCCAGCCCCAGCATTTT. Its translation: CATSMEARGIQPQHF.